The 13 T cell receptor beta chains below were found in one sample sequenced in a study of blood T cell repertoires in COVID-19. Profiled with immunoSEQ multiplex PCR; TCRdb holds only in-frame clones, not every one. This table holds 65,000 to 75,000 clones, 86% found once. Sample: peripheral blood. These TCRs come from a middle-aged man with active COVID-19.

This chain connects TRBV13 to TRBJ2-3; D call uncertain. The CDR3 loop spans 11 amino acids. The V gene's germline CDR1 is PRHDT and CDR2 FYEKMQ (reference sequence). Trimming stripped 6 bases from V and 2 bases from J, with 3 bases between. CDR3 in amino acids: CASSYTDTQYF. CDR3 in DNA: TGTGCCAGCAGTTACACAGATACGCAGTATTTT.

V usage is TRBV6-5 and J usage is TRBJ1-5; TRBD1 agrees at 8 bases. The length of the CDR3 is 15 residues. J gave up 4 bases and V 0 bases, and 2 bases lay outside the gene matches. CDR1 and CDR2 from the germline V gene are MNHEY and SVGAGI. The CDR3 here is CASSYSWTGNQPQHF. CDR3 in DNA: TGTGCCAGCAGTTACTCCTGGACAGGGAATCAGCCCCAGCATTTT.

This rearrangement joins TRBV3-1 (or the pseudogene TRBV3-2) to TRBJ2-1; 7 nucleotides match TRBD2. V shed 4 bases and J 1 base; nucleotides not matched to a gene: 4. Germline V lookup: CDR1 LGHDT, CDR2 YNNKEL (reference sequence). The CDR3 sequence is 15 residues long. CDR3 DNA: TGTGCCAGCAGCCCCGACGGGGGGTCCTACAATGAGCAGTTCTTC. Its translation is CASSPDGGSYNEQFF.

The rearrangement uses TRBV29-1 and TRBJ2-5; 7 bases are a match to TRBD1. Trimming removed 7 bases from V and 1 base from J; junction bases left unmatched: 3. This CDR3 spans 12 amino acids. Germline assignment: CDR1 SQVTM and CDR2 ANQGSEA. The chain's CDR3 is CSARTGQETQYF. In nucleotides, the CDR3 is TGCAGCGCCCGGACAGGCCAAGAGACCCAGTACTTC.

Here the CDR3 reads CAISRPVRDEQFF. CDR3 nucleotide sequence: TGTGCCATCTCCCGCCCGGTTCGCGATGAGCAGTTCTTC. The gene calls are TRBV11-2 and TRBJ2-1; the D is unclear. This CDR3 comprises 13 residues. Trimming pared 10 bases from V and 8 bases from J, leaving 18 bases between. Germline values: CDR1 SGHAT, CDR2 FQNNGV.

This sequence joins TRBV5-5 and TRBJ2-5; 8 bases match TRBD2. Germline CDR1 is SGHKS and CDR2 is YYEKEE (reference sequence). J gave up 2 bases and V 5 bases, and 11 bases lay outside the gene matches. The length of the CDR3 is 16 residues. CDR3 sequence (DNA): TGTGCCAGCAGACCTACGGGGGGGCCCCCTCAAGAGACCCAGTACTTC. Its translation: CASRPTGGPPQETQYF. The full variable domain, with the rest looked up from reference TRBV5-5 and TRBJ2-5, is DAGVTQSPTHLIKTRGQQVTLRCSPISGHKSVSWYQQVLGQGPQFIFQYYEKEERGRGNFPDRFSARQFPNYSSELNVNALLLGDSALYLCASRPTGGPPQETQYFGPGTRLLVL.

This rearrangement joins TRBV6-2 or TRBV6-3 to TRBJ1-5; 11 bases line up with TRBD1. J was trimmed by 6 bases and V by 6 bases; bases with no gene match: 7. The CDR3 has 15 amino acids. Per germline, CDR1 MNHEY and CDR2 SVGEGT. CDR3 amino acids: CASSQPDRGLQPQHF. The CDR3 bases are TGTGCCAGCAGCCAACCGGACAGGGGGCTTCAGCCCCAGCATTTT.

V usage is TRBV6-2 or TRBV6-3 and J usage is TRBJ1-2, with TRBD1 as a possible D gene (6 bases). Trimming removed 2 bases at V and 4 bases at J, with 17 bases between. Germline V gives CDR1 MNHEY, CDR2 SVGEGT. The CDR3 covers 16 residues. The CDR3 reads CASSYTPGQPTYGYTF. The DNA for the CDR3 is TGTGCCAGCAGTTACACGCCGGGACAACCGACCTATGGCTACACCTTC.

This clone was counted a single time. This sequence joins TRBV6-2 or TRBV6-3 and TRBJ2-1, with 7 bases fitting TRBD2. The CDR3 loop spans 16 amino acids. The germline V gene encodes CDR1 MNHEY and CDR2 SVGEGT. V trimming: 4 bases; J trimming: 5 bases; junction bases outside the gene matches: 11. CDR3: CASSFRRGLGNNEQFF. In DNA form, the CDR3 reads TGTGCCAGCAGTTTCAGACGAGGACTAGGAAACAATGAGCAGTTCTTC.

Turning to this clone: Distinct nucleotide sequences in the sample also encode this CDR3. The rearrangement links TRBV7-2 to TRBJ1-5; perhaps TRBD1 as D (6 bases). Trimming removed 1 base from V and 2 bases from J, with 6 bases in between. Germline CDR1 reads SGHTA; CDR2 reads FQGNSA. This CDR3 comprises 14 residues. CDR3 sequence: CASSLDRGNQPQHF. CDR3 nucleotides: TGTGCCAGCAGCTTAGACAGGGGCAATCAGCCCCAGCATTTT.

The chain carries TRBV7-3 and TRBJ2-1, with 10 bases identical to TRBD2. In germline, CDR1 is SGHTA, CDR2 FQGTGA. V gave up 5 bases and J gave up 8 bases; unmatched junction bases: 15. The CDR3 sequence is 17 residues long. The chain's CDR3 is CASSKRITSGAFDEQFF. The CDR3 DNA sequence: TGTGCCAGCAGCAAAAGGATAACTAGCGGGGCTTTCGATGAGCAGTTCTTC.

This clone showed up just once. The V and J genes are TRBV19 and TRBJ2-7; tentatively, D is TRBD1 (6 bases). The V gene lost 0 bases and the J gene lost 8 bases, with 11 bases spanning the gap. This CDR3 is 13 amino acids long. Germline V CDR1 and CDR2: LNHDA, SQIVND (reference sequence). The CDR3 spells CASSIEQGTKQYF. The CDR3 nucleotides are TGTGCCAGTAGTATAGAACAGGGAACAAAGCAGTACTTC.

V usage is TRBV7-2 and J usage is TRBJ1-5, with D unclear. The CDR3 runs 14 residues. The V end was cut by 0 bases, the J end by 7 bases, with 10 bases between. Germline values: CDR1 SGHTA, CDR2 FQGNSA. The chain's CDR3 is CASSLAYRGQPQHF. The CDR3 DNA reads TGTGCCAGCAGCTTAGCCTACAGAGGGCAGCCCCAGCATTTT.